Presented here are 2 T cell receptor beta chains from one specimen sequenced in a study of T cell repertoires in cytomegalovirus infection. These receptors have no known antigen. From the reads, TCRdb called clonotypes with MiXCR, one entry per CDR3 protein. The sample has roughly 110,000 distinct CDR3 sequences, around 9.1% seen once. Sample: PBMCs, sequenced either directly or after in vitro stimulation (not recorded which). These receptors were taken from a human donor in good health (CMV status not recorded). Some clones in this sample may be carry-over from other donors' samples.

This clonotype was seen many times. The chain couples TRBV4-2 to TRBJ2-3; maybe TRBD1 (7 bases). The V gene's germline CDR1 is LGHNA and CDR2 YNFKEQ. The V end was cut by 1 base, the J end by 4 bases, with 21 bases between. The CDR3 totals 18 residues. The CDR3 is CASSQGGGGGLRADTQYF. In DNA form, the CDR3 reads TGTGCCAGCAGCCAAGGGGGAGGAGGGGGCTTAAGGGCAGATACGCAGTATTTT.

In this sample, this clonotype turned up many times. V and J are TRBV7-2 and TRBJ1-1, with D possibly being TRBD1 (5 bases). CDR1 is SGHTA and CDR2 is FQGNSA in the germline V gene. CDR3 length: 15 amino acids. V was pared by 1 base and J by 5 bases, with 14 bases between. Written as DNA, the CDR3 is TGTGCCAGCAGCTTAGGGGCCAGGGTAGGGACTGAAGCTTTCTTT. Amino acids: CASSLGARVGTEAFF. Full variable domain (outside the CDR3, taken from reference TRBV7-2 and TRBJ1-1): GAGVSQSPSNKVTEKGKDVELRCDPISGHTALYWYRQSLGQGLEFLIYFQGNSAPDKSGLPSDRFSAERTGGSVSTLTIQRTQQEDSAVYLCASSLGARVGTEAFFGQGTRLTVV.